This section outlines one T cell receptor (beta chain) sequence together with its context. The data derive from a study of T cells in Graves' hyperthyroidism and ophthalmopathy. RNA transcripts provided the source from which TCR beta CDR3 regions were amplified. With the HTBI primer set, the TCR CDR3 went through a first round of RT-PCR. TCRdb reprocessed the multiplex PCR reads with MiXCR, giving one entry per CDR3 protein. Of under 400,000 distinct CDR3 sequences in the sample, over 12% are singletons; the top ten hold approximately 20%. The CDR3 is 15 amino acids. CDR1 and CDR2 (germline): LNHDA, SQIVND (reference sequence). The V end lost 3 bases, the J end lost 0 bases, and 9 bases lay between the germline ends.

The chain combines TRBV19 with TRBJ1-3; no clear D gene. The clonotype was recovered from a woman in her sixties or seventies with Graves' ophthalmopathy. Sequenced material: blood. CDR3 in amino acids: CASSMGRFSGNTIYF. The CDR3 nucleotides read TGTGCCAGTAGTATGGGAAGGTTCTCTGGAAACACCATATATTTT.